These 19 T cell receptor beta chains share one sample of origin, sequenced in a study of blood T cell repertoires in COVID-19. The protocol was immunoSEQ multiplex PCR, while the TCRdb copy is restricted to in-frame clones and leaves out a portion. The table has around 99,000 clones, approximately 84% seen once. Material for sequencing was peripheral blood. The receptors shown here come from a human donor in a cohort sampled during active COVID-19.

This chain uses TRBV19 with TRBJ1-1; TRBD1 matches 7 bases. Germline CDR1 and CDR2: LNHDA and SQIVND (reference sequence). V shed 1 base, J shed 3 bases, and the junction held 5 bases outside the gene matches. This CDR3 region has 15 residues. CDR3: CASSIGTGVDTEAFF. CDR3 bases: TGTGCCAGTAGTATAGGGACAGGAGTAGACACTGAAGCTTTCTTT. The variable domain in full, completed from reference TRBV19 and TRBJ1-1, reads DGGITQSPKYLFRKEGQNVTLSCEQNLNHDAMYWYRQDPGQGLRLIYYSQIVNDFQKGDIAEGYSVSREKKESFPLTVTSAQKNPTAFYLCASSIGTGVDTEAFFGQGTRLTVV.

J is TRBJ2-1 and V is TRBV6-5; TRBD2 agrees at 11 bases. CDR3 size: 15 residues. J was trimmed by 5 bases and V by 5 bases; bases with no gene match: 5. Germline V CDR1 and CDR2: MNHEY, SVGAGI. CDR3 nucleotides: TGTGCCAGCAGTCGCACTAGCGGGAGTAACAATGAGCAGTTCTTC. It encodes CASSRTSGSNNEQFF.

This chain's CDR3 is CASSLFGTRSPEQYV. CDR3 bases: TGTGCCAGCAGCTTGTTCGGGACTCGTTCCCCCGAGCAGTACGTC. The chain employs TRBV5-6 and TRBJ2-7; possible D gene TRBD2, 6 bases. CDR3 length equals 15 residues. Trimming cost V 1 base and J 6 bases, with 17 bases left between them. In germline, CDR1 is SGHDT, CDR2 YYEEEE.

J is TRBJ1-6 and V is TRBV19, with TRBD1 as a possible D gene (5 bases). This CDR3 contains 15 residues. V lost 1 base, J lost 7 bases, and 11 bases lay in between. The V gene's germline CDR1 is LNHDA and CDR2 SQIVND (reference sequence). DNA for the CDR3: TGTGCCAGTAGTATAGTATCGACAGAGAATTCACCCCTCCACTTT. Amino acids: CASSIVSTENSPLHF. The variable domain in full, completed from reference TRBV19 and TRBJ1-6, reads DGGITQSPKYLFRKEGQNVTLSCEQNLNHDAMYWYRQDPGQGLRLIYYSQIVNDFQKGDIAEGYSVSREKKESFPLTVTSAQKNPTAFYLCASSIVSTENSPLHFGNGTRLTVT.

The chain carries TRBV5-1 and TRBJ2-1, with 11 bases fitting TRBD2. Losses at the gene ends were 5 bases for V and 4 bases for J; bases not matched to a gene: 5. Germline CDR1 is SGHRS and CDR2 is YFSETQ. The CDR3 is 15 residues long. The CDR3 sequence: CASSILAGGYNEQFF. As DNA, the CDR3 is TGCGCCAGCAGTATTTTAGCGGGAGGGTACAATGAGCAGTTCTTC.

V gene TRBV30 combines with J gene TRBJ1-2; a weak D match, TRBD1 (5 bases). Germline V CDR1 and CDR2: GTSNPN, SVGIG (reference sequence). V gave up 8 bases and J gave up 5 bases, with 18 bases separating them. The CDR3 is 13 amino acids. CDR3 region: CANPGSGGYGYTF. As DNA, the CDR3 is TGTGCCAACCCCGGCAGCGGGGGGTATGGCTACACCTTC. Full variable domain (rest looked up from reference TRBV30 and TRBJ1-2): SQTIHQWPATLVQPVGSPLSLECTVEGTSNPNLYWYRQAAGRGLQLLFYSVGIGQISSEVPQNLSASRPQDRQFILSSKKLLLSDSGFYLCANPGSGGYGYTFGSGTRLTVV.

This rearrangement joins TRBV7-3 to TRBJ1-4; possibly TRBD1 for D (5 bases). The CDR3 runs to 13 residues. V shed 4 bases and J shed 7 bases, with 10 bases lying between them. Germline-derived CDR1 and CDR2 are SGHTA and FQGTGA. CDR3 residues: CASSSWGGEKLFF. CDR3 coding DNA: TGTGCCAGCAGCTCCTGGGGGGGTGAAAAACTGTTTTTT.

The genes are TRBV6-5 and TRBJ2-5, with a tentative D call TRBD1 (5 bases). V dropped 2 bases and J dropped 4 bases, with 17 bases sitting between them. The V gene's germline CDR1 is MNHEY and CDR2 SVGAGI. The CDR3 is 16 amino acids. The DNA of the CDR3 is TGTGCCAGCAGTTACGCGGCGGCCCAGGGTGGAGAGACCCAGTACTTC. Amino acid sequence: CASSYAAAQGGETQYF.

The chain links TRBV28 to TRBJ2-2; D is uncertain. CDR3 length: 15 amino acids. CDR1 and CDR2 from the germline V gene are MDHEN and SYDVKM. V lost 2 bases and J 0 bases, leaving 7 bases between the germline ends. CDR3 residues: CASSLSQSNTGELFF. In DNA form, the CDR3 reads TGTGCCAGCAGTTTAAGTCAGTCGAACACCGGGGAGCTGTTTTTT. Together with reference TRBV28 and TRBJ2-2, the CDR3 gives the full variable domain: DVKVTQSSRYLVKRTGEKVFLECVQDMDHENMFWYRQDPGLGLRLIYFSYDVKMKEKGDIPEGYSVSREKKERFSLILESASTNQTSMYLCASSLSQSNTGELFFGEGSRLTVL.

The rearrangement joins TRBV19 to TRBJ1-1, with no clear D. There are 14 residues in the CDR3. Deletions cut 6 bases from V and 0 bases from J, with 11 bases between. CDR1 is LNHDA and CDR2 is SQIVND in the germline V gene (reference sequence). The CDR3, as DNA: TGTGCCAGTAGGGAGGGCCTTCTGAACACTGAAGCTTTCTTT. This gives the protein CASREGLLNTEAFF. The full variable domain, its missing parts supplied by reference TRBV19 and TRBJ1-1, is DGGITQSPKYLFRKEGQNVTLSCEQNLNHDAMYWYRQDPGQGLRLIYYSQIVNDFQKGDIAEGYSVSREKKESFPLTVTSAQKNPTAFYLCASREGLLNTEAFFGQGTRLTVV.

In its sample, this clone was seen a few times. The CDR3 here is CASSPEAGTGELFF. Here the CDR3 DNA reads TGTGCCAGCAGCCCGGAAGCGGGCACCGGGGAGCTGTTTTTT. The chain couples TRBV11-3 to TRBJ2-2; tentatively, D is TRBD2 (6 bases). This CDR3 is built from 14 residues. Germline lookup yields CDR1 SGHNT and CDR2 YENEEA. Deletions cut 5 bases from V and 4 bases from J, with 11 bases between.

This clone was observed once. This CDR3 is CASSPPSGRIDEQYF. The CDR3 nucleotides read TGTGCCAGCAGTCCCCCAAGCGGGAGGATCGACGAGCAGTACTTC. The chain couples TRBV28 to TRBJ2-7; TRBD2 matches 9 bases. This CDR3 has 15 amino acids. Germline trimming cut 5 bases from V and 5 bases from J; bases unmatched to any gene: 10. Germline V gene sequence: CDR1 MDHEN, CDR2 SYDVKM.

The rearrangement links TRBV2 to TRBJ2-3; tentative D call: TRBD2 (5 bases). Per the germline V gene, CDR1 is SNHLY and CDR2 is FYNNEI. The CDR3 loop spans 13 amino acids. V lost 4 bases and J 4 bases, leaving 9 bases between the germline ends. The CDR3 DNA reads TGTGCCAGCAGTGTAGCGTATTCAGATACGCAGTATTTT. Protein: CASSVAYSDTQYF.

This clone has just a few counts. The chain combines TRBV7-9 with TRBJ2-7; TRBD1 might be the D (6 bases). The length of the CDR3 is 15 residues. Germline V CDR1 and CDR2: SEHNR, FQNEAQ (reference sequence). Trimming cost V 5 bases and J 1 base, with 15 bases left between them. CDR3 residues: CASSRTGQLSYEQYF. For the CDR3, the DNA is TGTGCCAGCAGCCGTACAGGGCAGCTTTCCTACGAGCAGTACTTC.

V usage is TRBV7-3 and J usage is TRBJ2-5; D unresolved. The germline V gene encodes CDR1 SGHTA and CDR2 FQGTGA. The CDR3 spans 16 residues. V lost 0 bases and J 1 base, leaving 12 bases between the germline ends. The CDR3: CASSLTAGGVQETQYF. CDR3 sequence (DNA): TGTGCCAGCAGCTTAACGGCTGGCGGTGTCCAAGAGACCCAGTACTTC.

This clone occurred once. The chain joins TRBV6-1 to TRBJ2-7; 11 nucleotides line up with TRBD2. The CDR3 is 19 amino acids. Looked up from germline, CDR1 is MNHNS and CDR2 is SASEGT. The V segment lost 3 bases and the J segment 5 bases; nucleotides outside the gene matches: 18. The CDR3 nucleotides read TGTGCCAGCAGTGACCAGTCCGGGACTAGCGGACCGGGCGGCAACGAGCAGTACTTC. It yields the protein CASSDQSGTSGPGGNEQYF.

V and J are TRBV5-5 and TRBJ2-3; 12 positions agree with TRBD2. Germline trimming cut 1 base from V and 0 bases from J; bases unmatched to any gene: 3. The CDR3 contains 17 residues. CDR1 and CDR2 (germline): SGHKS, YYEKEE (reference sequence). CDR3 nucleotide sequence: TGTGCCAGCAGCTTGCAACTAGCGGGAGGTAGCACAGATACGCAGTATTTT. It translates to CASSLQLAGGSTDTQYF.

In its sample, this clone was seen a few times. The V and J genes are TRBV7-2 and TRBJ2-2, with 7 bases that match TRBD1. CDR3 length equals 14 residues. The germline CDR1 and CDR2 sequences are SGHTA and FQGNSA. V dropped 5 bases and J dropped 6; count of bases not matched to a gene: 6. Here the CDR3 reads CASSKSQGAGELFF. Written as DNA, the CDR3 is TGTGCCAGCAGCAAGAGTCAGGGGGCCGGGGAGCTGTTTTTT.

This chain connects TRBV7-6 to TRBJ1-4, with 7 bases aligning to TRBD1. Germline V gene data show CDR1 as SGHVS and CDR2 as FNYEAQ. The CDR3 is 16 residues long. V shed 5 bases, J shed 0 bases, and the junction held 6 bases outside the gene matches. The CDR3 nucleotides are TGTGCCAGCAGCCGAGGGACAGTTGCAACTAATGAAAAACTGTTTTTT. It translates to CASSRGTVATNEKLFF.